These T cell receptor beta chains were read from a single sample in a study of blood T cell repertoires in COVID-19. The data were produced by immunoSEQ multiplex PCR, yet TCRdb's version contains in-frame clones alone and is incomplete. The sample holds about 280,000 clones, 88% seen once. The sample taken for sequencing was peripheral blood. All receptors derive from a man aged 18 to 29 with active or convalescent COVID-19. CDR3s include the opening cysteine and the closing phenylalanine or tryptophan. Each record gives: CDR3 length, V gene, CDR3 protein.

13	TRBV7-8	CASSFGNTGELFF
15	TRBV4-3	CASSQDLVMNTEAFF
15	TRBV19	CASSIGALPSYEQYF
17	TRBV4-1	CASSQVGSATMTGELFF
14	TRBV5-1	CASSLETSTDTQYF
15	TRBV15	CATAGTGGDHQPQHF
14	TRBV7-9	CASSLASDTYGYTF
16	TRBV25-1	CASSTSGGQSYNEQFF
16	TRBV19	CASSIAGLGSSYEQYF
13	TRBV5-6	CASSRDNGWEQYF
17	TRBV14	CASSQDRRRGGTDTQYF
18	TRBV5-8	CASSSLGDTYSGANVLTF
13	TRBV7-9	CASRTGGVGELFF
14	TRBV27	CASSPQGWGEKLFF
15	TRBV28	CASSIGTGGSRPQHF
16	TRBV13	CASSLGVLGTGRGYTF
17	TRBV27	CASSPQKVDRGRSPLHF
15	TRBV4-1	CASSQYGTRYTEAFF
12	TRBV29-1	CSVARVSEKLFF
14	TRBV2	CASSEGRGNEKLFF
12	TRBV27	CASSSVNQPQHF
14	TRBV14	CASSIQGAVYIQYF
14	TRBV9	CASSVVPGGAEQYF
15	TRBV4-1	CASSQEGRVQETQYF